This T cell receptor beta chain is drawn from a study of shared clonotypes between healthy human individuals. Study in general: Plates per donor: three CD4 naive, three CD4 memory, two CD8 naive, one CD8 memory. Study outcomes and limitations: Some naive CD4 clonotypes, roughly 4.7%, turned up in common across a few donors.

In this sample, this clone turned up once. The antigen is not known. The germline gives CDR1 SGHAT, CDR2 FQNNGV. This CDR3 contains 14 residues. Germline trimming cut 1 base from V and 2 bases from J; bases unmatched to any gene: 2. Cells designated naive CD8 were CD45RO-negative and were positively selected for CCR7, with terminally differentiated effector memory CD45RA+ cells excluded. Data came from immunoSEQ multiplex PCR; TCRdb stores just in-frame clones and leaves some out. Among approximately 2,200,000 clones listed, just over 90% were seen once. The sequencing sample was made of naive CD8+ T cells from PBMCs. The chain carries TRBV11-2 and TRBJ2-7, with TRBD2 matching over 7 bases. The TCR sequence derives from a man aged 18 to 35 in good health. Some clones in this sample may be carry-over from other donors' samples. Written as DNA, the CDR3 is TGTGCCAGCAGCTTAGCTAGCGGAGCCTACGAGCAGTACTTC. This encodes CASSLASGAYEQYF.